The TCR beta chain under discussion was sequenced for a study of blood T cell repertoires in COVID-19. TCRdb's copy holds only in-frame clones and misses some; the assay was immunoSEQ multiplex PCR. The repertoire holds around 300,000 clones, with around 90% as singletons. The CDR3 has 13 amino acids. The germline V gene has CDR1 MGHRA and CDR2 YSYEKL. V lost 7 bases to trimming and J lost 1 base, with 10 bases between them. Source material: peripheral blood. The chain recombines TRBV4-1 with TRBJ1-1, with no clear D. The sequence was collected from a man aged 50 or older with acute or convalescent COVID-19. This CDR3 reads CASTPPSNTEAFF. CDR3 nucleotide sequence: TGCGCCAGCACCCCCCCGTCGAACACTGAAGCTTTCTTT.